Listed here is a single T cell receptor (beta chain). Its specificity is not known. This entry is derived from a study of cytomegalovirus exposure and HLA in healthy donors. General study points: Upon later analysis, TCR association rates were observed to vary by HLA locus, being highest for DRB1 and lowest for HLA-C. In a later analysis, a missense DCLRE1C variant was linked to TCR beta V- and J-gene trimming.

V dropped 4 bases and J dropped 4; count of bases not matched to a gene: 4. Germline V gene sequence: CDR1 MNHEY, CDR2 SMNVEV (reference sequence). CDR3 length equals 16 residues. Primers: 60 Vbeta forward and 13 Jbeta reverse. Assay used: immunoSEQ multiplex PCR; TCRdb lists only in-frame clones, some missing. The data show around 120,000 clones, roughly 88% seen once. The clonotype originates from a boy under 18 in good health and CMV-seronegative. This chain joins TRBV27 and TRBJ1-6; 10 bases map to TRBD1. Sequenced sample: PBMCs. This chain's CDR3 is CASSWTGGNYNSPLHF. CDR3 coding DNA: TGTGCCAGCAGTTGGACAGGGGGGAATTATAATTCACCCCTCCACTTT.